What follows is one T cell receptor beta chain and its context. The method was immunoSEQ multiplex PCR; TCRdb's version includes in-frame clones alone and lacks a portion of them. Among approximately 200,000 clones, about 81% were seen once, and the ten largest hold 12%. The data originate from a study of blood T cell repertoires in COVID-19. This CDR3 comprises 17 residues. V lost 5 bases and J lost 0; bases outside the gene matches: 9. Germline CDR1 and CDR2: MNHEY and SVGEGT. The specimen was peripheral blood. The J gene is TRBJ2-2, the V gene TRBV6-2 or TRBV6-3; 7 nucleotides agree with TRBD2. The receptor comes from a woman older than 75 with COVID-19, enrolled during active disease. This CDR3 reads CASSKSRTRSNTGELFF. The CDR3 DNA reads TGTGCCAGCAGTAAATCCCGGACTAGATCGAACACCGGGGAGCTGTTTTTT.